A selection of T cell receptor beta chains follows, all from one sample in a study of OX40 agonist ivuxolimab in advanced cancers. Profiled with immunoSEQ multiplex PCR; TCRdb holds only in-frame clones, not every one. The sample comprises about 83,000 clones, 80% to 90% of which are singletons, and roughly 1.8% rests with the top ten. The source was CD4+ or CD8+ T cells sorted from blood, collected in a trial of the OX40 agonist ivuxolimab. Every receptor here comes from an adult with an advanced solid tumor such as melanoma, head and neck, liver or kidney cancer. The CDR3 runs from the conserved cysteine through the conserved F or W. The D gene is left open where the match is weak. Clone size is stated in some rows and not others, as once, few, many or a class when expanded.

abundance	d_gene	v_gene	j_gene	CDR3aa	CDR3nt
NA	NA	TRBV6-6	TRBJ1-5	CASSYSLDQPQHF	TGTGCCAGCAGTTACTCTTTGGATCAGCCCCAGCATTTT
NA	NA	TRBV6-5	TRBJ2-1	CASSYRGYLYNEQFF	TGTGCCAGCAGTTATCGGGGATATCTCTACAATGAGCAGTTCTTC
NA	NA	TRBV5-1	TRBJ1-4	CASSRQNSRDEKLFF	TGCGCCAGCAGCCGGCAAAATTCGAGGGATGAAAAACTGTTTTTT
NA	NA	TRBV7-9	TRBJ2-2	CASSSVGVGELFF	TGTGCCAGCAGCTCCGTTGGAGTGGGGGAGCTGTTTTTT
NA	NA	TRBV2	TRBJ1-6	CASAGTGDNSPLHF	TGTGCCAGCGCCGGGACGGGGGATAATTCACCCCTCCACTTT
NA	NA	TRBV7-9	TRBJ1-3	CASSFRQGDPGNTIYF	TGTGCCAGCAGCTTTAGGCAGGGTGACCCTGGAAACACCATATATTTT
NA	TRBD1	TRBV28	TRBJ2-7	CASSPMDRLGEQYF	TGTGCCAGCAGTCCGATGGACAGGCTAGGAGAGCAGTACTTC
NA	NA	TRBV6-1	TRBJ2-5	CASSEGGAGTQYF	TGTGCCAGCAGTGAAGGTGGTGCAGGGACCCAGTACTTC
NA	NA	TRBV6-5	TRBJ1-6	CASSPPRGDNSPLHF	TGTGCCAGCAGCCCCCCCCGAGGGGATAATTCACCCCTCCACTTT
once	TRBD1	TRBV28	TRBJ2-7	CASSFPQGAEEQYF	TGTGCCAGCAGTTTTCCACAGGGGGCGGAAGAGCAGTACTTC
once	NA	TRBV10-3	TRBJ2-7	CAISRNYEQYF	TGTGCCATCAGCCGGAACTACGAGCAGTACTTC
NA	NA	TRBV14	TRBJ1-6	CASSQFNRGDHSPLHF	TGTGCCAGCAGCCAATTTAATCGAGGGGACCATTCACCCCTCCACTTT
NA	NA	TRBV19	TRBJ1-4	CASSTPGGSSGEKLFF	TGTGCCAGTAGTACCCCCGGAGGGTCTAGTGGTGAAAAACTGTTTTTT
NA	NA	TRBV18	TRBJ1-1	CASSPRNRDTEAFF	TGTGCCAGCTCACCTAGGAACAGGGACACTGAAGCTTTCTTT
NA	NA	TRBV27	TRBJ2-7	CASSPRIAYEQYF	TGTGCCAGCAGCCCCAGGATCGCCTACGAGCAGTACTTC
NA	NA	TRBV5-1	TRBJ1-2	CASSLDSPNYGYTF	TGCGCCAGCAGCTTGGACTCACCGAACTATGGCTACACCTTC
NA	NA	TRBV27	TRBJ1-5	CASPKGGKDGNQPQHF	TGTGCCAGTCCGAAGGGGGGCAAAGATGGGAATCAGCCCCAGCATTTT
NA	TRBD1	TRBV5-5	TRBJ1-2	CASSLVGQGSGYTF	TGTGCCAGCAGCTTGGTGGGACAGGGGTCCGGCTACACCTTC
few	NA	TRBV28	TRBJ1-1	CASSSPSEGGTEAFF	TGTGCCAGCAGTTCCCCTTCCGAGGGGGGGACTGAAGCTTTCTTT
NA	NA	TRBV2	TRBJ2-2	CASSLLAVGTGELFF	TGTGCCAGCAGTCTCCTAGCCGTGGGCACCGGGGAGCTGTTTTTT
NA	NA	TRBV18	TRBJ1-1	CASSPTQVVGTEAFF	TGTGCCAGCTCACCGACGCAGGTTGTAGGCACTGAAGCTTTCTTT
NA	NA	TRBV11-1	TRBJ2-3	CASSPEGRTDTQYF	TGTGCCAGCAGCCCCGAGGGACGCACAGATACGCAGTATTTT
NA	NA	TRBV18	TRBJ2-5	CASSEQETQYF	TGTGCCAGCTCAGAACAAGAGACCCAGTACTTC
once	NA	TRBV5-1	TRBJ1-3	CASSFLDGGGNTIYF	TGCGCCAGCAGCTTTCTGGACGGTGGTGGAAACACCATATATTTT
NA	TRBD2	TRBV15	TRBJ2-7	CATSRAGGTGEQYF	TGTGCCACCAGCAGAGCCGGGGGGACCGGCGAGCAGTACTTC
NA	NA	TRBV6-5	TRBJ2-5	CASSYSPGRKTQYF	TGTGCCAGCAGTTACTCACCGGGGAGAAAGACCCAGTACTTC
NA	NA	TRBV19	TRBJ1-5	CASSIGSSQHF	TGTGCCAGTAGTATAGGATCTTCCCAGCATTTT
once	NA	TRBV7-3	TRBJ1-5	CASSLAMGQPQHF	TGCGCCAGCAGCCTGGCGATGGGTCAGCCCCAGCATTTT
once	NA	TRBV5-4	TRBJ2-5	CASSGTAGAKETQYF	TGTGCCAGCAGTGGGACCGCGGGCGCCAAAGAGACCCAGTACTTC
NA	TRBD2	TRBV7-3	TRBJ2-1	CASSPGGGAYNEQFF	TGTGCCAGCAGCCCCGGCGGGGGGGCTTACAATGAGCAGTTCTTC
NA	TRBD1	TRBV27	TRBJ2-3	CASIQRGQARDTQYF	TGTGCCAGCATTCAAAGGGGACAGGCGCGAGATACGCAGTATTTT
medium-sized	NA	TRBV5-4	TRBJ1-2	CASSLASLGLPVGYGYTF	TGTGCCAGCAGCTTGGCCTCTCTCGGACTCCCGGTGGGGTATGGCTACACCTTC
NA	NA	TRBV6-5	TRBJ1-4	CASSLSPTNEKLFF	TGTGCCAGCAGTCTCTCTCCAACTAATGAAAAACTGTTTTTT
NA	NA	TRBV9	TRBJ2-7	CASSPRDRKAYEQYF	TGTGCCAGCAGCCCCCGGGACCGCAAGGCGTACGAGCAGTACTTC
NA	NA	TRBV29-1	TRBJ1-1	CSVEEWGRGNTEAFF	TGCAGCGTTGAAGAGTGGGGCAGGGGGAACACTGAAGCTTTCTTT
NA	NA	TRBV2	TRBJ2-2	CASRGHTGELFF	TGTGCCAGCAGGGGGCACACCGGGGAGCTGTTTTTT
few	NA	TRBV19	TRBJ1-3	CASMVWRPNSGNTIYF	TGTGCCAGTATGGTGTGGCGGCCGAACTCTGGAAACACCATATATTTT
few	NA	TRBV11-3	TRBJ2-1	CASSSRRTNEQFF	TGTGCCAGCAGCTCCCGCCGGACCAATGAGCAGTTCTTC
NA	TRBD1	TRBV6-1	TRBJ1-5	CASRQGFKWPQHF	TGTGCCAGCCGACAGGGCTTCAAGTGGCCCCAGCATTTT
NA	NA	TRBV28	TRBJ1-4	CASSSDLGREKLFF	TGTGCCAGCAGTTCTGACCTGGGGAGAGAAAAACTGTTTTTT
NA	NA	TRBV6-1	TRBJ1-1	CASSERGLNTEAFF	TGTGCCAGCAGTGAGAGGGGTCTGAACACTGAAGCTTTCTTT
NA	TRBD2	TRBV7-3	TRBJ2-7	CASSQKGSAGGPGEQYF	TGTGCCAGCAGTCAAAAAGGTTCAGCGGGGGGTCCAGGAGAGCAGTACTTC
NA	TRBD1	TRBV19	TRBJ1-2	CASSKGTGTGGYGYTF	TGTGCCAGTAGTAAAGGGACAGGGACGGGAGGCTATGGCTACACCTTC
NA	NA	TRBV6-1	TRBJ2-7	CASSERRTYEQYF	TGTGCCAGCAGTGAGAGACGGACCTACGAGCAGTACTTC
NA	TRBD1	TRBV28	TRBJ1-1	CASTSPDRATEAFF	TGTGCCAGCACCTCCCCCGACAGGGCCACTGAAGCTTTCTTT
NA	TRBD2	TRBV4-1	TRBJ2-1	CASSQDRGGGASYNEQFF	TGCGCCAGCAGCCAAGATAGGGGCGGGGGGGCCTCCTACAATGAGCAGTTCTTC
NA	TRBD1	TRBV11-2	TRBJ1-2	CASSLDRIGYTF	TGTGCCAGCAGCTTGGACAGGATTGGCTACACCTTC
NA	NA	TRBV5-4	TRBJ2-2	CASSLGVQGGTGELFF	TGTGCCAGCAGCTTGGGCGTACAGGGGGGGACCGGGGAGCTGTTTTTT
many	NA	TRBV19	TRBJ1-1	CASSIRGAEAFF	TGTGCCAGTAGTATCCGTGGGGCTGAAGCTTTCTTT
NA	NA	TRBV11-2	TRBJ1-2	CASSSALGNYGYTF	TGTGCCAGCAGCTCCGCGCTAGGAAACTATGGCTACACCTTC
NA	TRBD1	TRBV5-6	TRBJ2-7	CASSGDRSYEQYF	TGTGCCAGCAGTGGGGACAGGTCCTACGAGCAGTACTTC
NA	NA	TRBV6-5	TRBJ2-7	CASSYSGLFASYEQYF	TGTGCCAGCAGTTACTCTGGCCTTTTTGCCTCCTACGAGCAGTACTTC